The clone carrying this T cell receptor (beta chain) was recorded only once. It was treatment-naive patients with stable or active relapsing-remitting disease who made up the multiple sclerosis controls. The entry originates in a study of CD8 T cells in Susac syndrome. With random hexamers, reverse transcription was performed on roughly 0.5 to 1 ug of RNA. MiXCR, applied by TCRdb to the immunoSEQ multiplex PCR reads, yields one record per CDR3 protein. The sample lists some 120,000 distinct CDR3 sequences, around 90% occurring once. With 3 bases removed from V and 6 bases from J, the gap between germline ends came to 9 bases. The CDR3 has 12 amino acids. In germline, CDR1 is SGHVS, CDR2 FQNEAQ.

Material for sequencing was CD8+ T cells from PBMCs. The TCR was taken from a human donor with multiple sclerosis. The rearrangement joins TRBV7-8 to TRBJ2-7, with D uncertain. The CDR3 reads CASSLGSREQYF. Written as DNA, the CDR3 is TGTGCCAGCAGCTTGGGATCCCGCGAGCAGTACTTC.